This T cell receptor beta chain emerged from a study of neurological immune-mediated disorders. General study results and limits: The greatest degree of TCR clonal expansion was observed in HTLV-1-associated myelopathy, with the lowest in multiple sclerosis, below that of healthy controls.

With 1 base removed from V and 1 base from J, the gap between germline ends came to 9 bases. The CDR3 sequence is 14 residues long. The germline V gene has CDR1 SGHKS and CDR2 YYEKEE (reference sequence). The authors produced cDNA by 5'RACE using 10-nucleotide random UMIs. Every sequencing run gave over 200 million TCR-beta sequences, taken from 15-18 subjects. Using its own MiXCR run on the 5' RACE reads, TCRdb lists one record per CDR3 protein. The sample carries tens of thousands of distinct CDR3 sequences, roughly 4.5% recorded once. This clonotype showed up many times. The antigen is undetermined.

This TCR was sampled from a man aged 25 to 40 with multiple sclerosis. Input material: PBMCs. The chain employs TRBV5-5 and TRBJ2-7; D is ambiguous. The CDR3 bases are TGTGCCAGCAGCTTGCGGATCCCTTCCTACGAGCAGTACGTC. Translating gives CASSLRIPSYEQYV.